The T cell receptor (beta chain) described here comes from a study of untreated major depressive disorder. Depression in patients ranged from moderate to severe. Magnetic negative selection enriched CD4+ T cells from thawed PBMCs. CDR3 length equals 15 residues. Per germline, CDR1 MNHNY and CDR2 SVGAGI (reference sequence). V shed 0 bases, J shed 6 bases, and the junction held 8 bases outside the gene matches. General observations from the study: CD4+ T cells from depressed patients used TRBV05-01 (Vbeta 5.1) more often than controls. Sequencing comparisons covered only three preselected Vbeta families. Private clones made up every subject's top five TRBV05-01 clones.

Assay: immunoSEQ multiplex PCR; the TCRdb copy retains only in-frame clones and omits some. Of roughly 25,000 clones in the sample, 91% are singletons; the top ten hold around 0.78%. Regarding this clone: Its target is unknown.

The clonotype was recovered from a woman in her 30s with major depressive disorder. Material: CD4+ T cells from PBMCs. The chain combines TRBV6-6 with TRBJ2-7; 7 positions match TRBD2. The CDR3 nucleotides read TGTGCCAGCAGTTACTCGATCGCTTCGGGGGGCGAGCAGTACTTC. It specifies CASSYSIASGGEQYF.